This T cell receptor beta chain was captured by sequencing in a study of control samples from healthy donors and cancer patients. Deletions cut 3 bases from V and 2 bases from J, with 11 bases between. Germline CDR1 reads SGHRS; CDR2 reads YFSETQ. The CDR3 covers 15 residues. Profiled with immunoSEQ multiplex PCR; TCRdb holds only in-frame clones, not every one. The sample carries about 57,000 clones, 90% to 95% recorded once. This TCR derives from a young man in good health. The chain couples TRBV5-1 to TRBJ2-2, with a weak D call TRBD2 (5 bases). The sequenced sample was blood. The CDR3 DNA is TGCGCCAGCAGCTGGAAGGGAGTCAACACCGGGGAGCTGTTTTTT. Its protein product is CASSWKGVNTGELFF.